This entry lists 21 T cell receptor beta chains sequenced from one sample in a study of T cells in tumors after PD-1 blockade. The table came from immunoSEQ multiplex PCR; TCRdb's copy has only in-frame clones and leaves some out. The data show around 45,000 clones, more than 75% seen once. Sequencing used PBMCs, obtained before anti-PD-1 treatment. The receptors stem from a human donor with basal cell carcinoma.

The genes are TRBV5-6 and TRBJ2-5; no definite D call. Germline V gene data show CDR1 as SGHDT and CDR2 as YYEEEE. The CDR3 runs to 13 residues. The V gene lost 0 bases and the J gene lost 5 bases, with 8 bases spanning the gap. Here the CDR3 DNA reads TGTGCCAGCAGCTTGGCCGTTCGGGAGACCCAGTACTTC. Its translation: CASSLAVRETQYF.

The V gene is TRBV9, the J gene TRBJ1-4; D might be TRBD1 (5 bases). Trimming cost V 0 bases and J 5 bases, with 11 bases left between them. The germline CDR1 and CDR2 sequences are SGDLS and YYNGEE. This CDR3 has 15 amino acids. The CDR3 coding sequence is TGTGCCAGCAGCGTAGCCGGGGACTGGAATGAAAAACTGTTTTTT. It encodes CASSVAGDWNEKLFF.

This clone was detected only a few times. This rearrangement joins TRBV2 to TRBJ2-3; D is perhaps TRBD1 (6 bases). V shed 5 bases and J shed 5 bases, with 14 bases lying between them. Germline V lookup: CDR1 SNHLY, CDR2 FYNNEI. CDR3 length: 14 residues. The CDR3 nucleotides read TGTGCCAGCAGTTCGTCGACAGGTCAAGATACGCAGTATTTT. As protein: CASSSSTGQDTQYF.

V and J are TRBV7-9 and TRBJ2-1; 7 nucleotides agree with TRBD2. The CDR3 extends over 15 amino acids. V was pared by 8 bases and J by 9 bases, with 16 bases of the junction left unmatched. Per the germline V gene, CDR1 is SEHNR and CDR2 is FQNEAQ (reference sequence). The CDR3 region has the DNA TGTGCCAGCCAATTAGGGACCGGACTAGGCGGTGAGCAGTTCTTC. It encodes CASQLGTGLGGEQFF.

This clone was observed a single time. This chain joins TRBV5-1 and TRBJ2-5, with D maybe TRBD1 (5 bases). Germline loops: CDR1 SGHRS, CDR2 YFSETQ. The CDR3 runs 15 residues. V gave up 6 bases and J gave up 5 bases, with 20 bases separating them. CDR3 bases: TGCGCCAGCACCCTGGACCAGGGCTCCCGGGAGACCCAGTACTTC. Amino acid sequence: CASTLDQGSRETQYF.

The chain uses TRBV27 and TRBJ2-7; 7 nucleotides match TRBD1. Trimming removed 6 bases from V and 5 bases from J; junction bases left unmatched: 4. Germline CDR1 reads MNHEY; CDR2 reads SMNVEV (reference sequence). The CDR3 extends over 12 amino acids. DNA for the CDR3: TGTGCCAGCAGACAAGACAGGGACGAGCAGTACTTC. Translating it yields CASRQDRDEQYF.

The V and J genes are TRBV30 and TRBJ1-5; a weak D match, TRBD1 (5 bases). CDR3 size: 13 residues. Germline CDR1 GTSNPN, CDR2 SVGIG (reference sequence). V was cut by 5 bases and J by 3 bases, with 11 bases left in between. CDR3 in DNA: TGTGCCTGGGCCGACAGTCCCAATCAGCCCCAGCATTTT. Its translation is CAWADSPNQPQHF.

The chain recombines TRBV27 with TRBJ2-7, with 8 bases matching TRBD1. Germline V gene sequence: CDR1 MNHEY, CDR2 SMNVEV (reference sequence). Trimming cost V 3 bases and J 2 bases; bases outside gene matches: 6. The length of the CDR3 is 15 residues. As DNA, the CDR3 is TGTGCCAGCAGTTTCGCGGACAGGGCCACCTACGAGCAGTACTTC. Translation: CASSFADRATYEQYF.

The chain joins TRBV27 to TRBJ2-2; possibly TRBD2 for D (5 bases). Germline-derived CDR1 and CDR2 are MNHEY and SMNVEV (reference sequence). The CDR3 length is 18 residues. V lost 2 bases, J lost 1 base, and 17 bases lay in between. The CDR3, as DNA: TGTGCCAGCAGTTTAGGGATATTCCAGCGGAGGAACACCGGGGAGCTGTTTTTT. Translating gives CASSLGIFQRRNTGELFF.

J is TRBJ1-2 and V is TRBV5-5; 9 bases fit TRBD1. Germline CDR1 and CDR2: SGHKS and YYEKEE (reference sequence). CDR3 length equals 15 residues. V lost 0 bases, J lost 5 bases, and 5 bases stayed unmatched. The CDR3 reads CASSLAGQGPYGYTF. DNA for the CDR3: TGTGCCAGCAGCTTGGCCGGACAGGGGCCGTATGGCTACACCTTC.

This clone came up a few times. The V call is TRBV5-1, the J call TRBJ2-7, with D possibly being TRBD2 (6 bases). Germline V lookup: CDR1 SGHRS, CDR2 YFSETQ. CDR3 length: 15 residues. The V end lost 0 bases, the J end lost 2 bases, and 12 bases lay between the germline ends. CDR3 nucleotides: TGCGCCAGCAGCTTGGATGGTAGCGGTGCCTACGAGCAGTACTTC. It translates to CASSLDGSGAYEQYF.

V usage is TRBV6-5 and J usage is TRBJ1-2, with D possibly TRBD1 on 5 matching bases. This CDR3 is built from 14 residues. The ends were cut back, 1 base at V and 4 bases at J, with 10 bases in the middle. Looked up from germline, CDR1 is MNHEY and CDR2 is SVGAGI. The CDR3, as DNA: TGTGCCAGCAGTTACTTGGGGGACCCCTATGGCTACACCTTC. Translating gives CASSYLGDPYGYTF.

V and J are TRBV28 and TRBJ2-7; D is undetermined. Trimming left V 5 bases short and J 2 bases short, with 16 bases between. Germline V gene data show CDR1 as MDHEN and CDR2 as SYDVKM. The CDR3 has 15 amino acids. The CDR3 nucleotides read TGTGCCAGCAGTCGGACGAATTTCGTCCCCTACGAGCAGTACTTC. Amino acid sequence: CASSRTNFVPYEQYF. The full variable domain, rest sourced from reference TRBV28 and TRBJ2-7, is DVKVTQSSRYLVKRTGEKVFLECVQDMDHENMFWYRQDPGLGLRLIYFSYDVKMKEKGDIPEGYSVSREKKERFSLILESASTNQTSMYLCASSRTNFVPYEQYFGPGTRLTVT.

The rearrangement joins TRBV28 to TRBJ1-1; D is perhaps TRBD1 (6 bases). Trimming took off 5 bases at V and 4 bases at J, with 17 bases between the two ends. The CDR3 is 15 amino acids. Germline CDR1 is MDHEN and CDR2 is SYDVKM. The CDR3 region is CASSVGGALGTEAFF. In nucleotides, the CDR3 is TGTGCCAGCAGTGTAGGGGGGGCACTGGGCACTGAAGCTTTCTTT.

In its sample, this clone was seen a few times. The chain joins TRBV10-3 to TRBJ1-1; D remains unclear. With 11 bases removed from V and 1 base from J, the gap between germline ends came to 8 bases. The CDR3 covers 11 residues. The germline V gene has CDR1 ENHRY and CDR2 SYGVKD. The CDR3 sequence is CAAGWNTEAFF. CDR3 DNA: TGTGCCGCCGGCTGGAACACTGAAGCTTTCTTT.

CDR3 residues: CASSPRTGGANTEAFF. The CDR3 bases are TGCGCCAGCAGCCCCAGGACAGGGGGGGCGAACACTGAAGCTTTCTTT. The V call is TRBV5-1, the J call TRBJ1-1; 10 bases are shared with TRBD1. With V trimmed by 4 bases and J by 1 base, 7 bases remained unmatched. CDR1 and CDR2 from the germline V gene are SGHRS and YFSETQ. The CDR3 contains 16 residues.

The rearrangement uses TRBV12-3 or TRBV12-4 and TRBJ2-3; no clear D gene. The CDR3 loop spans 13 amino acids. Trimming took off 1 base at V and 3 bases at J, with 5 bases between the two ends. The CDR3 coding sequence is TGTGCCAGCAGTTTAGGGGTTACAGATACGCAGTATTTT. This codes for CASSLGVTDTQYF.

The sample holds a few counts of this clone. The chain has TRBV7-8 and TRBJ2-3; 9 bases map to TRBD2. V trimming: 1 base; J trimming: 4 bases; junction bases outside the gene matches: 6. The CDR3 length is 16 residues. Germline CDR1 is SGHVS and CDR2 is FQNEAQ. This chain's CDR3 is CASSLVDSGSSDTQYF. CDR3 nucleotides: TGTGCCAGCAGCTTAGTCGATAGCGGGAGCTCAGATACGCAGTATTTT.

The chain couples TRBV19 to TRBJ1-2; D gene uncertain. V lost 5 bases and J 2 bases, leaving 9 bases between the germline ends. The CDR3 covers 13 residues. In germline, CDR1 is LNHDA, CDR2 SQIVND (reference sequence). The CDR3 DNA follows: TGTGCCAGTAGTGCGGACGGAAACTATGGCTACACCTTC. Its protein is CASSADGNYGYTF.

The rearrangement uses TRBV14 and TRBJ1-1; D remains unclear. The CDR3 consists of 15 residues. In germline, CDR1 is SGHDN, CDR2 FVKESK. Trimming left V 1 base short and J 3 bases short, with 12 bases between. This CDR3 reads CASSQAAGRDTEAFF. CDR3 nucleotide sequence: TGTGCCAGCAGCCAAGCTGCCGGGCGGGACACTGAAGCTTTCTTT. Complete variable domain (other parts from reference TRBV14 and TRBJ1-1): EAGVTQFPSHSVIEKGQTVTLRCDPISGHDNLYWYRRVMGKEIKFLLHFVKESKQDESGMPNNRFLAERTGGTYSTLKVQPAELEDSGVYFCASSQAAGRDTEAFFGQGTRLTVV.

The sample holds a few counts of this clone. The chain links TRBV6-6 to TRBJ2-6; D gene unclear. CDR3 length: 16 residues. Germline-derived CDR1 and CDR2 are MNHNY and SVGAGI (reference sequence). Between the trimmed V and J ends, which lost 2 bases and 0 bases, there was a span of 8 bases. The CDR3 sequence is CASSYDASSGANVLTF. Here the CDR3 DNA reads TGTGCCAGCAGTTACGACGCCAGCTCTGGGGCCAACGTCCTGACTTTC.